The clone carrying this T cell receptor beta chain was recorded many times. Its antigen is unknown. The CDR3 is 16 residues long. V gave up 0 bases and J gave up 0 bases, with 12 bases separating them. CDR1 and CDR2 from the germline V gene are SGDLS and YYNGEE. This specimen belongs to a study of CD8 T cells in ankylosing spondylitis. TCRdb reprocessed the 5' RACE reads with MiXCR, giving one entry per CDR3 protein. The table includes 35,000 to 50,000 distinct CDR3 sequences, more than 3% detected once. Study-wide results and limits: Reportedly, significant enrichment of disease-linked clones occurred in matched ankylosing spondylitis synovial fluid. Earlier studies detected some motif variants in reactive arthritis synovial fluid and blood.

The source material was blood, either unsorted or a sorted T cell fraction (not recorded which). The TCR sequence derives from a female donor with ankylosing spondylitis or in good health (not recorded which). The chain combines TRBV9 with TRBJ1-2; D is unclear. The CDR3 is CASSVEVAGANYGYTF. The CDR3 DNA reads as TGTGCCAGCAGCGTAGAAGTAGCAGGAGCTAACTATGGCTACACCTTC.